A single sample gave rise to the 14 T cell receptor beta chains below, sequenced in a study of graft-versus-host responses after intestinal transplantation. No antigens are known for them. Profiled with immunoSEQ multiplex PCR; TCRdb holds only in-frame clones, not every one. There are roughly 110,000 clones in the sample; roughly 87% occur only once, and around 0.76% lies in the top ten. The material was unstimulated CD4+ T cells sorted from spleen or lymph node cells, obtained before transplant. The receptors shown here come from a human donor who was the organ donor for an intestinal transplant.

V usage is TRBV25-1 and J usage is TRBJ1-3; 8 positions agree with TRBD1. With 0 bases clipped from V and 2 bases from J, the junction kept 6 bases outside the gene matches. The CDR3 spans 17 residues. Germline-derived CDR1 and CDR2 are MGHDK and SYGVNS. This chain's CDR3 is CASSEYGQGYTGNTIYF. In DNA, the CDR3 is TGTGCCAGCAGTGAATACGGACAGGGCTATACTGGAAACACCATATATTTT.

The chain uses TRBV11-2 and TRBJ2-1, with D uncertain. V dropped 5 bases and J dropped 7 bases, with 9 bases sitting between them. This CDR3 contains 12 residues. Germline values: CDR1 SGHAT, CDR2 FQNNGV. This CDR3 is CASSPLGNEQFF. The CDR3 region has the DNA TGTGCCAGCAGCCCCCTAGGGAATGAGCAGTTCTTC.

The chain is built from TRBV4-2 and TRBJ2-7; either TRBD1 or TRBD2 may fit D (5 bases each). Germline CDR1 LGHNA, CDR2 YNFKEQ. V lost 0 bases and J lost 12, with 18 bases in between. There are 14 residues in the CDR3. CDR3 amino acids: CASSQDRDESLGYF. DNA for the CDR3: TGTGCCAGCAGCCAAGATCGGGACGAATCTTTGGGGTACTTC.

The chain is built from TRBV6-6 and TRBJ1-6; no clear D gene. The CDR3 has 11 amino acids. Germline loops: CDR1 MNHNY, CDR2 SVGAGI (reference sequence). Trimming stripped 6 bases from V and 9 bases from J, with 6 bases between. CDR3 nucleotides: TGTGCCAGCAGCAGCGGTTCACCCCTCCACTTT. Its protein is CASSSGSPLHF.

This clone was seen once. The chain links TRBV11-1 to TRBJ2-3, with 8 bases identical to TRBD2. The germline gives CDR1 SGHAT, CDR2 FQDESV (reference sequence). J gave up 4 bases and V 4 bases, and 10 bases lay outside the gene matches. This CDR3 has 16 residues. In DNA, the CDR3 is TGTGCCAGCAGCTACCCGGGACTAGTCTTCCCAGATACGCAGTATTTT. Its protein is CASSYPGLVFPDTQYF.

The gene calls are TRBV7-6 and TRBJ2-3; 14 bases line up with TRBD2. The CDR3 is made up of 16 amino acids. Germline CDR1 reads SGHVS; CDR2 reads FNYEAQ. V trimming: 5 bases; J trimming: 7 bases; junction bases outside the gene matches: 8. CDR3 sequence reads: CASSLETSGGANTQYF. The DNA of the CDR3 is TGTGCCAGCAGCCTCGAGACTAGCGGGGGGGCAAATACGCAGTATTTT.

The chain is built from TRBV28 and TRBJ2-7; 7 nucleotides align to TRBD2. The CDR3 has 17 amino acids. The trim removed 1 base at V and 2 bases at J, leaving 11 bases unmatched. The V gene's germline CDR1 is MDHEN and CDR2 SYDVKM. The DNA of the CDR3 is TGTGCCAGCAGTTTATTGGGTAGGGCGGGAGTTCCCTACGAGCAGTACTTC. Translating gives CASSLLGRAGVPYEQYF.

Comments on this clone: Compared with germline, one end of the junction differs, possibly owing to a read error. The chain joins TRBV4-2 to TRBJ2-3; TRBD2 matches 7 bases. Germline V gene sequence: CDR1 LGHNA, CDR2 YNFKEQ. This CDR3 has 16 residues. The CDR3 DNA reads TGTGCCAGCAGCCAAGGTCGCGGGAGTTTCACAGGTACGCAGTATTTT. Its protein is CASSQGRGSFTGTQYF.

The chain is built from TRBV6-5 and TRBJ1-2; 8 nucleotides agree with TRBD1. The CDR3 runs 13 residues. V lost 5 bases and J lost 7; bases outside the gene matches: 6. In germline, CDR1 is MNHEY, CDR2 SVGAGI. CDR3 nucleotides: TGTGCCAGCAGTGCCGACAGGGGACCTGGCTACACCTTC. It codes for CASSADRGPGYTF.

The chain carries TRBV6-5 and TRBJ1-1; 9 bases line up with TRBD1. V lost 10 bases and J lost 0; bases outside the gene matches: 3. CDR1 is MNHEY, CDR2 SVGAGI, per germline. CDR3 length: 13 amino acids. The CDR3 reads CATRQGVNTEAFF. CDR3 sequence (DNA): TGTGCCACCAGACAGGGGGTGAACACTGAAGCTTTCTTT.

This clone has a single count. V gene TRBV5-1 combines with J gene TRBJ1-4; possible D gene TRBD1, 6 bases. V was cut by 1 base and J by 5 bases, with 18 bases left in between. CDR3 size: 17 residues. CDR1 and CDR2 (germline): SGHRS, YFSETQ. The CDR3 loop reads CASSLYSSTGGNEKLFF. The CDR3, as DNA: TGCGCCAGCAGCTTGTATAGTTCGACCGGGGGCAATGAAAAACTGTTTTTT.

The rearrangement links TRBV6-1 to TRBJ1-1; TRBD1 is a possible D gene (5 bases). Trimming took off 4 bases at V and 1 base at J, with 13 bases between the two ends. There are 15 residues in the CDR3. Germline-derived CDR1 and CDR2 are MNHNS and SASEGT. In DNA, the CDR3 is TGTGCCAGCAGTGTTCTACAGGCAGGGAACACTGAAGCTTTCTTT. Its protein product is CASSVLQAGNTEAFF.

The rearrangement uses TRBV6-5 and TRBJ2-7, with TRBD2 as a possible D gene (5 bases). CDR1 and CDR2 from the germline V gene are MNHEY and SVGAGI. The CDR3 has 14 amino acids. V lost 2 bases to trimming and J lost 2 bases, with 10 bases between them. In nucleotides, the CDR3 is TGTGCCAGCAGTTACAGCGGAAGGCCCTACGAGCAGTACTTC. Protein product: CASSYSGRPYEQYF.

V usage is TRBV10-2 and J usage is TRBJ1-5; perhaps TRBD1 as D (5 bases). CDR1 and CDR2 from the germline V gene are WSHSY and SAAADI. CDR3 length: 14 amino acids. Trimming took off 3 bases at V and 1 base at J, with 7 bases between the two ends. The CDR3 region has the DNA TGCGCCAGCAGTGACAGGGCAAGCAATCAGCCCCAGCATTTT. Amino acids: CASSDRASNQPQHF.